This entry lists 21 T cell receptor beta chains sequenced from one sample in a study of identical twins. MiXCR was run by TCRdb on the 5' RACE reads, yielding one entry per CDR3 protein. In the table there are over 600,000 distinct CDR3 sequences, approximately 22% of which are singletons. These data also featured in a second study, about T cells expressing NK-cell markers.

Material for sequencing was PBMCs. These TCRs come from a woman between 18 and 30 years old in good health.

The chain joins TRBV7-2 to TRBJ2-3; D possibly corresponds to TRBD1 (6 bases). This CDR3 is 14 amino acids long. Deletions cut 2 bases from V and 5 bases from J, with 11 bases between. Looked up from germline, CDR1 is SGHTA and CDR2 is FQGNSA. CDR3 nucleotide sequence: TGTGCCAGCAGCTTACAAGCCAGGGGAGATACGCAGTATTTT. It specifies CASSLQARGDTQYF.

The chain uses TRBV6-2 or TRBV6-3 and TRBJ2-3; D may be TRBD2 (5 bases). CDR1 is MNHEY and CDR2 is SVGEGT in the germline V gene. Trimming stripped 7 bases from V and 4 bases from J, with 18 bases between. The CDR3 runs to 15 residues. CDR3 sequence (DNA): TGTGCCAGCACTAACGGGGTGAGACAATCAGATACGCAGTATTTT. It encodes CASTNGVRQSDTQYF.

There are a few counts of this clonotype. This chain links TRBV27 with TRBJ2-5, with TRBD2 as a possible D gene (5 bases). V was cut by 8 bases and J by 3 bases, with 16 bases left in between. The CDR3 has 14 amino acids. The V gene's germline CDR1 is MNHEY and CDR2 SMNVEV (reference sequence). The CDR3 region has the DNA TGTGCCAGCGGGGAGACACAAAGTAAAGAGACCCAGTACTTC. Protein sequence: CASGETQSKETQYF.

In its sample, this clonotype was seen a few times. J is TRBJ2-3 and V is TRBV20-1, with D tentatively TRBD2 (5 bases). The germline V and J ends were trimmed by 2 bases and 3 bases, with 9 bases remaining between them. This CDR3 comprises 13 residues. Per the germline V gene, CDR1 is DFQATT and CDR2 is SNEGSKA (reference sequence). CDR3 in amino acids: CSARFLATDTQYF. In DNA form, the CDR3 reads TGCAGTGCTAGATTTCTAGCTACAGATACGCAGTATTTT.

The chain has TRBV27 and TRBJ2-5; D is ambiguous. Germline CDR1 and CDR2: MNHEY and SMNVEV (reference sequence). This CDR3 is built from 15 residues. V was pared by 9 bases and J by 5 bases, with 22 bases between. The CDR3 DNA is TGTGCCAGTAAGACTTCGGTATCAGAGGTGGAGACCCAGTACTTC. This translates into CASKTSVSEVETQYF.

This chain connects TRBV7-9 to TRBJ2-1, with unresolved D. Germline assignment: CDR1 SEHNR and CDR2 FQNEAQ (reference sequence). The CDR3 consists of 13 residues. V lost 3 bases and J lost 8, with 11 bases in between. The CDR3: CASSFGFGDEQFF. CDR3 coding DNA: TGTGCCAGCAGCTTCGGTTTTGGCGATGAGCAGTTCTTC.

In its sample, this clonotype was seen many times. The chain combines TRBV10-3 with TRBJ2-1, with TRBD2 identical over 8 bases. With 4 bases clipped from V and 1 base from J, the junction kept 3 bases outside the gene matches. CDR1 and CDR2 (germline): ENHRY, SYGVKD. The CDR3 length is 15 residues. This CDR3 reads CAISGGRRSYNEQFF. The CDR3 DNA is TGTGCCATCAGTGGCGGGAGGAGGTCCTACAATGAGCAGTTCTTC.

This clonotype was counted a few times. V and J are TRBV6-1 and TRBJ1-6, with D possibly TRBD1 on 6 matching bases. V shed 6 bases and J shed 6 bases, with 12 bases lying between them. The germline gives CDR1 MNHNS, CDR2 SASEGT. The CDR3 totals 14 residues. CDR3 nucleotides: TGTGCCAGCAGATCAGGACAGCGTAATTCACCCCTCCACTTT. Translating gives CASRSGQRNSPLHF.

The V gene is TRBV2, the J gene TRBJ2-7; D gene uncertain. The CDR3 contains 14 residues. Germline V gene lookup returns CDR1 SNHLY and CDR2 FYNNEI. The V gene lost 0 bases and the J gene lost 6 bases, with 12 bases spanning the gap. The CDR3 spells CASSEARVPTEQYF. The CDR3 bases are TGTGCCAGCAGTGAAGCCCGGGTTCCTACCGAGCAGTACTTC.

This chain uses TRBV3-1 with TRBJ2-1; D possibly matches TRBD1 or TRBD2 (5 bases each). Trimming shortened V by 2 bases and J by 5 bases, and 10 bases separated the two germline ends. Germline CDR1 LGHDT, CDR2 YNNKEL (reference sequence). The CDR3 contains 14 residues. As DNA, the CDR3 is TGTGCCAGCAGCCAAAGGGACGGCGACAATGAGCAGTTCTTC. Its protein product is CASSQRDGDNEQFF.

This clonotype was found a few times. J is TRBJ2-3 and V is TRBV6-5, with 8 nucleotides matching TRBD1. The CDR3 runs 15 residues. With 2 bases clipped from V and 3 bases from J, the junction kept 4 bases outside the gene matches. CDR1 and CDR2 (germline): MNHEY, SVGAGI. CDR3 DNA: TGTGCCAGCAGTTACGGGGACAGGAGGACAGATACGCAGTATTTT. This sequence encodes CASSYGDRRTDTQYF.

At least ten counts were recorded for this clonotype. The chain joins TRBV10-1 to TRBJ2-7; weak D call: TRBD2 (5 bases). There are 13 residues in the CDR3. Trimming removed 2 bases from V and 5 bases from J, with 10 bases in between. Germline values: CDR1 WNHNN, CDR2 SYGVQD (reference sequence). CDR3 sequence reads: CASSEGLSHEQYF. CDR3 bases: TGCGCCAGCAGTGAGGGACTTTCCCACGAGCAGTACTTC.

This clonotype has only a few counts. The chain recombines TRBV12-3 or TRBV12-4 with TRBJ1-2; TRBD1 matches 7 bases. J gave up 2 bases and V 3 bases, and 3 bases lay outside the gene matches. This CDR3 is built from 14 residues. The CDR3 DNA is TGTGCCAGCAGTTTCGGACAGGCGAACTATGGCTACACCTTC. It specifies CASSFGQANYGYTF.

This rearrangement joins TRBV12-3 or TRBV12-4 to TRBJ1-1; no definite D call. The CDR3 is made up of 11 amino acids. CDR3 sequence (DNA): TGTGTGTGCAGATTATTCACTGAAGCTTTCTTT. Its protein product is CVCRLFTEAFF.

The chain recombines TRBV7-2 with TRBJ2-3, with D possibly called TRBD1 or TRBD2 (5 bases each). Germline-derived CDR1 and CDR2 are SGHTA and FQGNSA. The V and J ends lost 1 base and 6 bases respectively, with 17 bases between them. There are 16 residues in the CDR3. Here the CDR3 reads CASSLVGTSAGDTQYF. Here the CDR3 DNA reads TGTGCCAGCAGCTTAGTGGGGACCTCGGCGGGTGATACGCAGTATTTT.

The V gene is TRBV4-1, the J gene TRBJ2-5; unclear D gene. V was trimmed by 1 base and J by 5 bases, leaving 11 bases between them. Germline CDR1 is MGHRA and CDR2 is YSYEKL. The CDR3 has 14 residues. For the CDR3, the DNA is TGCGCCAGCAGCCAAGGCCGCCCTATGGAGACCCAGTACTTC. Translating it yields CASSQGRPMETQYF.

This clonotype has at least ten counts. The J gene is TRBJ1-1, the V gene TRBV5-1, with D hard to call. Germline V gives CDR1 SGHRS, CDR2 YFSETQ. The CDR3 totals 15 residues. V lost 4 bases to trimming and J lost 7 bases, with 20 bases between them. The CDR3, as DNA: TGCGCCAGCAGCCCTGGGTCCCCGGACTCAAATGAAGCTTTCTTT. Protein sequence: CASSPGSPDSNEAFF.

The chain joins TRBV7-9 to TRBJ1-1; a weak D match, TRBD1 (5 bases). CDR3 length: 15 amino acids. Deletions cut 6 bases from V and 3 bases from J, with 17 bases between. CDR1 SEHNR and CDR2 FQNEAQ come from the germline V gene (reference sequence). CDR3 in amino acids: CASRLIVGRDTEAFF. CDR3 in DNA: TGTGCCAGCAGACTAATAGTCGGCAGGGACACTGAAGCTTTCTTT.

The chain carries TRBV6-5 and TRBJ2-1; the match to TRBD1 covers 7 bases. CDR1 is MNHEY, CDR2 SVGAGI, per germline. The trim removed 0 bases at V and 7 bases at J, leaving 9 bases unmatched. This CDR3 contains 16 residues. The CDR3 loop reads CASSYSTGPQTNEQFF. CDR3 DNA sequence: TGTGCCAGCAGTTACTCGACAGGGCCCCAGACTAATGAGCAGTTCTTC.

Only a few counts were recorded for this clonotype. CDR3: CASSLGAHTDTQYF. The CDR3 DNA reads as TGTGCCAGCAGCTTAGGGGCTCACACAGATACGCAGTATTTT. The chain carries TRBV7-2 and TRBJ2-3; D unclear. The length of the CDR3 is 14 residues. Trimming left V 1 base short and J 2 bases short, with 7 bases between. CDR1 and CDR2 (germline): SGHTA, FQGNSA.

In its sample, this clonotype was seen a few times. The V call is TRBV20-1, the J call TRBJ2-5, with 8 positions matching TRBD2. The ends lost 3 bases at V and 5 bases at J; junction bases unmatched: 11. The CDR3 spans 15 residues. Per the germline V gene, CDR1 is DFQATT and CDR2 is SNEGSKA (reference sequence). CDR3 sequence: CSASPKRGRQETQYF. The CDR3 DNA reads TGCAGTGCTAGTCCTAAGCGGGGGAGGCAGGAGACCCAGTACTTC.